The rows below give T cell receptor beta chains drawn from one sample of a study of shared T cell receptors in the human thymus. Produced via immunoSEQ multiplex PCR; TCRdb's table is partial and in-frame only. The sample lists about 660,000 clones, around 87% occurring once. This sample also belongs to another study, concerning human thymus T cells.

Sequencing input: thymocytes. The receptors here all came from a boy younger than two with a congenital heart defect. Both conserved end residues are part of each CDR3. A D gene is named only where the DNA matches it firmly. The size entry is marked missing in some rows and otherwise reads once, few, many or a size class.

v_gene: TRBV29-1
abundance: .
d_gene: .
j_gene: TRBJ2-5
CDR3aa: CSVVSQETQYF
CDR3nt: TGCAGCGTTGTCAGCCAAGAGACCCAGTACTTC

v_gene: TRBV25-1
abundance: .
d_gene: TRBD2
j_gene: TRBJ2-4
CDR3aa: CASSDGSGRAKNIQYF
CDR3nt: TGTGCCAGCAGTGATGGAAGCGGGAGGGCCAAAAACATTCAGTACTTC

v_gene: TRBV19
abundance: few
d_gene: .
j_gene: TRBJ1-4
CDR3aa: CASTLGQKSEKLFF
CDR3nt: TGTGCCAGTACCCTAGGACAGAAGAGTGAAAAACTGTTTTTT

v_gene: TRBV5-1
abundance: once
d_gene: TRBD1
j_gene: TRBJ1-5
CDR3aa: CASRRTGGRQPQHF
CDR3nt: TGCGCCAGCAGGCGGACAGGGGGCCGACAGCCCCAGCATTTT

v_gene: TRBV5-8
abundance: .
d_gene: TRBD2
j_gene: TRBJ2-7
CDR3aa: CASRRGGTSPAKGQYF
CDR3nt: TGTGCCAGCAGAAGAGGAGGGACTAGCCCAGCAAAGGGGCAGTACTTC

v_gene: TRBV7-9
abundance: .
d_gene: TRBD1
j_gene: TRBJ1-2
CDR3aa: CASSFTGDRTSHSNYGYTF
CDR3nt: TGTGCCAGCAGCTTTACTGGGGACAGGACCTCTCACTCTAACTATGGCTACACCTTC

v_gene: TRBV9
abundance: .
d_gene: .
j_gene: TRBJ2-3
CDR3aa: CASSVGSDGTDTQYF
CDR3nt: TGTGCCAGCAGCGTAGGTAGCGACGGCACAGATACGCAGTATTTT

v_gene: TRBV4-1
abundance: .
d_gene: TRBD1
j_gene: TRBJ2-7
CDR3aa: CASSHSGQGASYEQYF
CDR3nt: TGCGCCAGCAGCCATTCTGGACAGGGGGCTTCCTACGAGCAGTACTTC

v_gene: TRBV28
abundance: few
d_gene: TRBD2
j_gene: TRBJ2-5
CDR3aa: CASSSPAGEEGTKETQYF
CDR3nt: TGTGCCAGCAGTTCCCCCGCGGGAGAGGAGGGGACCAAAGAGACCCAGTACTTC

v_gene: TRBV25-1
abundance: once
d_gene: TRBD1
j_gene: TRBJ2-7
CDR3aa: CASSVPRDRSYEQYF
CDR3nt: TGTGCCAGCAGTGTACCCCGGGACAGGTCCTACGAGCAGTACTTC

v_gene: TRBV30
abundance: .
d_gene: .
j_gene: TRBJ2-7
CDR3aa: CAWSSGSSGYEQYF
CDR3nt: TGTGCCTGGAGTTCGGGGTCTAGTGGCTACGAGCAGTACTTC

v_gene: TRBV30
abundance: .
d_gene: .
j_gene: TRBJ2-3
CDR3aa: CAWSYAAEQSTDTQYF
CDR3nt: TGTGCCTGGAGTTATGCGGCGGAGCAATCCACAGATACGCAGTATTTT

v_gene: TRBV25-1
abundance: .
d_gene: .
j_gene: TRBJ2-7
CDR3aa: CASSFYKVGGSSYEQYF
CDR3nt: TGTGCCAGCAGTTTTTATAAGGTGGGAGGCAGCTCCTACGAGCAGTACTTC

v_gene: TRBV6-5
abundance: .
d_gene: .
j_gene: TRBJ1-1
CDR3aa: CASSPTGNTEAFF
CDR3nt: TGTGCCAGCAGTCCGACGGGGAACACTGAAGCTTTCTTT

v_gene: TRBV14
abundance: .
d_gene: .
j_gene: TRBJ1-1
CDR3aa: CASSQGLAGEAFF
CDR3nt: TGTGCCAGCAGCCAGGGACTGGCGGGTGAAGCTTTCTTT

v_gene: TRBV28
abundance: once
d_gene: TRBD2
j_gene: TRBJ2-1
CDR3aa: CASSYLAGGPNEQFF
CDR3nt: TGTGCCAGCAGTTACCTAGCGGGAGGGCCAAATGAGCAGTTCTTC

v_gene: TRBV4-3
abundance: few
d_gene: .
j_gene: TRBJ2-7
CDR3aa: CASSQVLPSYEQYF
CDR3nt: TGCGCCAGCAGCCAAGTTCTCCCCTCCTACGAGCAGTACTTC

v_gene: TRBV30
abundance: .
d_gene: TRBD1
j_gene: TRBJ1-6
CDR3aa: CAWKQPTGFSPLHF
CDR3nt: TGTGCCTGGAAACAACCGACAGGGTTTTCACCCCTCCACTTT

v_gene: TRBV19
abundance: .
d_gene: .
j_gene: TRBJ2-7
CDR3aa: CASSRGGDTYEQYF
CDR3nt: TGTGCCAGTAGTAGGGGCGGGGATACCTACGAGCAGTACTTC

v_gene: TRBV30
abundance: .
d_gene: .
j_gene: TRBJ1-1
CDR3aa: CALSIGGTEAFF
CDR3nt: TGTGCTTTATCAATAGGGGGAACTGAAGCTTTCTTT

v_gene: TRBV4-1
abundance: .
d_gene: TRBD2
j_gene: TRBJ2-5
CDR3aa: CASSQDSRLAGETQYF
CDR3nt: TGCGCCAGCAGCCAAGATTCGAGGCTAGCGGGGGAGACCCAGTACTTC

v_gene: TRBV5-1
abundance: .
d_gene: TRBD1
j_gene: TRBJ2-7
CDR3aa: CASSSHRGRNEQYF
CDR3nt: TGCGCCAGCAGCTCCCACAGGGGGCGAAACGAGCAGTACTTC

v_gene: TRBV4-3
abundance: .
d_gene: TRBD2
j_gene: TRBJ2-6
CDR3aa: CASSRESLAGLPGANVLTF
CDR3nt: TGCGCCAGCAGCAGGGAGTCACTAGCGGGCCTACCTGGGGCCAACGTCCTGACTTTC

v_gene: TRBV11-2
abundance: .
d_gene: TRBD2
j_gene: TRBJ2-7
CDR3aa: CASSPALWSGRESYEQYF
CDR3nt: TGTGCCAGCAGCCCCGCTTTATGGAGCGGGAGGGAATCCTACGAGCAGTACTTC

v_gene: TRBV12-5
abundance: .
d_gene: TRBD2
j_gene: TRBJ2-3
CDR3aa: CASGEPDSGRGTQYF
CDR3nt: TGTGCTAGTGGAGAGCCGGATAGCGGGAGAGGTACGCAGTATTTT

v_gene: TRBV19
abundance: .
d_gene: .
j_gene: TRBJ2-7
CDR3aa: CASSIEGGRTYEQYF
CDR3nt: TGTGCCAGTAGTATAGAAGGAGGAAGGACCTACGAGCAGTACTTC

v_gene: TRBV10-1
abundance: .
d_gene: TRBD1
j_gene: TRBJ2-7
CDR3aa: CASSRTGNEQYF
CDR3nt: TGCGCCAGCAGCAGGACAGGGAACGAGCAGTACTTC

v_gene: TRBV7-8
abundance: .
d_gene: .
j_gene: TRBJ2-3
CDR3aa: CASSTGPLADTQYF
CDR3nt: TGTGCCAGCAGCACAGGACCTTTGGCGGATACGCAGTATTTT

v_gene: TRBV14
abundance: .
d_gene: TRBD2
j_gene: TRBJ2-7
CDR3aa: CASSPFLAGGSYEQYF
CDR3nt: TGTGCCAGCAGCCCGTTCCTAGCGGGGGGTTCCTACGAGCAGTACTTC

v_gene: TRBV21-1
abundance: .
d_gene: .
j_gene: TRBJ1-1
CDR3aa: CARGQGAFITEAFF
CDR3nt: TGTGCCAGGGGACAGGGGGCTTTTATCACTGAAGCTTTCTTT

v_gene: TRBV30
abundance: .
d_gene: .
j_gene: TRBJ2-7
CDR3aa: CAWGPAHEQYF
CDR3nt: TGTGCCTGGGGGCCAGCCCACGAGCAGTACTTC

v_gene: TRBV5-4
abundance: once
d_gene: TRBD1
j_gene: TRBJ2-7
CDR3aa: CASSSNRGTSYEQYF
CDR3nt: TGTGCCAGCAGCTCAAACAGGGGGACCTCCTACGAGCAGTACTTC

v_gene: TRBV6-4
abundance: .
d_gene: .
j_gene: TRBJ1-2
CDR3aa: CASSDHSGGYPF
CDR3nt: TGTGCCAGCAGTGACCATAGCGGAGGCTACCCCTTC

v_gene: TRBV7-8
abundance: .
d_gene: .
j_gene: TRBJ2-5
CDR3aa: CASSPAGQGQETQYF
CDR3nt: TGTGCCAGCAGCCCCGCCGGCCAGGGTCAAGAGACCCAGTACTTC

v_gene: TRBV7-2
abundance: .
d_gene: .
j_gene: TRBJ2-4
CDR3aa: CASSSTNPRRKNIQYF
CDR3nt: TGTGCCAGCAGCTCGACTAATCCTAGGCGCAAAAACATTCAGTACTTC

v_gene: TRBV5-1
abundance: .
d_gene: .
j_gene: TRBJ2-5
CDR3aa: CASRMEEGTHLETQYF
CDR3nt: TGCGCCAGCAGAATGGAGGAGGGGACCCACTTAGAGACCCAGTACTTC

v_gene: TRBV4-3
abundance: .
d_gene: TRBD2
j_gene: TRBJ2-7
CDR3aa: CASSQDLTSGIYEQYF
CDR3nt: TGCGCCAGCAGCCAAGACCTGACTAGCGGGATCTACGAGCAGTACTTC

v_gene: TRBV5-1
abundance: .
d_gene: .
j_gene: TRBJ1-1
CDR3aa: CASGLGGRRGSNTEAFF
CDR3nt: TGCGCCAGCGGGTTGGGGGGGCGCAGGGGATCGAACACTGAAGCTTTCTTT

v_gene: TRBV27
abundance: .
d_gene: .
j_gene: TRBJ2-7
CDR3aa: CASSLATGSGPYEQYF
CDR3nt: TGTGCCAGCAGTTTGGCAACAGGGTCGGGCCCCTACGAGCAGTACTTC

v_gene: TRBV19
abundance: .
d_gene: .
j_gene: TRBJ2-3
CDR3aa: CASSTQSTDTQYF
CDR3nt: TGTGCCAGTAGTACACAGAGCACAGATACGCAGTATTTT

v_gene: TRBV7-2
abundance: .
d_gene: TRBD1
j_gene: TRBJ1-1
CDR3aa: CASSMDRGRTTEAFF
CDR3nt: TGTGCCAGCAGCATGGACAGGGGGCGCACCACTGAAGCTTTCTTT

v_gene: TRBV18
abundance: few
d_gene: .
j_gene: TRBJ2-3
CDR3aa: CASSQRLTDTQYF
CDR3nt: TGTGCCAGCTCACAGCGCCTCACAGATACGCAGTATTTT

v_gene: TRBV7-9
abundance: .
d_gene: .
j_gene: TRBJ2-3
CDR3aa: CASSLPKLRDKDWTQYF
CDR3nt: TGTGCCAGCAGCTTGCCCAAGTTACGGGACAAAGACTGGACGCAGTATTTT

v_gene: TRBV28
abundance: .
d_gene: .
j_gene: TRBJ2-1
CDR3aa: CATNWAGRQIF
CDR3nt: TGTGCCACCAACTGGGCGGGGCGTCAAATCTTC

v_gene: TRBV11-2
abundance: once
d_gene: .
j_gene: TRBJ1-3
CDR3aa: CASRGTLPTRGTDGNTIYF
CDR3nt: TGTGCCAGCCGGGGTACATTACCAACGCGGGGTACGGATGGAAACACCATATATTTT

v_gene: TRBV29-1
abundance: .
d_gene: .
j_gene: TRBJ1-1
CDR3aa: CSVEVPTVNTEAFF
CDR3nt: TGCAGCGTTGAAGTCCCGACAGTGAACACTGAAGCTTTCTTT

v_gene: TRBV19
abundance: .
d_gene: .
j_gene: TRBJ1-4
CDR3aa: CASSTSGSTNEKLFF
CDR3nt: TGTGCCAGTAGTACTTCCGGGAGTACTAATGAAAAACTGTTTTTT